Sequencing of this T cell receptor beta chain was carried out in a study of T cells in narcolepsy. Whole-study findings and limits: Healthy controls reportedly lacked the autoreactive clonotypes serially found in patients' blood.

Sequencing was performed with immunoSEQ multiplex PCR; in TCRdb, only in-frame clones are kept and a portion is missing. The profile shows tens of thousands of clones, around 83% of them singletons. This clone was observed once. The antigen remains undetermined. The CDR3 consists of 15 residues. V was clipped by 6 bases and J by 0 bases, with 12 bases between them. Germline V gene lookup returns CDR1 MNHEY and CDR2 SVGAGI. The TCR comes from a human donor in good health. The sequencing input was memory (CD45RA-) CD4+ T cells from blood. V is TRBV6-5 and J is TRBJ2-1; D remains unclear. The CDR3 here is CASRRRQNSYNEQFF. Written as DNA, the CDR3 is TGTGCCAGCAGGCGCCGACAAAACTCCTACAATGAGCAGTTCTTC.